This TCR beta chain derives from a study of blood T cells in healthy people across ages. Germline V gene data show CDR1 as MNHNS and CDR2 as SASEGT. The CDR3 extends over 18 amino acids. Study-wide findings and caveats: Long-lived donors exceeded aged donors in naive CD4+ cells and diversity. Unsorted PBMC input precluded a conclusive naive versus antigen-experienced comparison.

Each of the donors had about 9.9 milliliters of peripheral blood drawn into EDTA-treated Vacutainer tubes. Each sample yielded at least 6.5 million isolated PBMCs. Sample-barcoded 5' priming and a J-beta primer mix drove a second PCR of about 6 to 11 cycles. A single record per CDR3 protein comes from TCRdb applying MiXCR to the 5' RACE reads. The sample holds about 1.4 million distinct CDR3 sequences, around 55% seen once. Details on this clonotype: Its antigen is not identified. One end of the junction varies from germline; a read error may be responsible.

The sequencing sample was made of blood. This TCR was recovered from a man between 18 and 35 years old in good health. The gene calls are TRBV6-1 and TRBJ2-3; perhaps D is TRBD1 or TRBD2 (5 bases each). The CDR3 loop is CASRIDWGVDPSTETQYF. The CDR3 DNA reads TGTGCCAGCAGAATCGATTGGGGCGTAGACCCTAGCACAGAGACGCAGTATTTT.